These 23 T cell receptor beta chains were all obtained from the same sample, sequenced in a study of T cells in Graves' hyperthyroidism and ophthalmopathy. Researchers amplified the TCR beta CDR3 regions from RNA transcripts. TCR CDR3 regions were first amplified by RT-PCR with HTBI primers. MiXCR, applied by TCRdb to the multiplex PCR reads, yields one record per CDR3 protein. The table records about 420,000 distinct CDR3 sequences, around a sixth of them present only once. Sequences were obtained from blood. The receptor source for this set is a woman aged 18-29 years with Graves' hyperthyroidism.

This clonotype occurred many times. V gene TRBV11-2 combines with J gene TRBJ2-5, with TRBD2 matching over 13 bases. There are 15 residues in the CDR3. J gave up 4 bases and V 2 bases, and 1 base lay outside the gene matches. Germline CDR1 is SGHAT and CDR2 is FQNNGV. The CDR3 sequence: CASSLRLAGGETQYF. As DNA, the CDR3 is TGTGCCAGCAGCTTAAGACTAGCGGGAGGAGAGACCCAGTACTTC.

J is TRBJ1-6 and V is TRBV11-2; D might be TRBD1 (6 bases). The CDR3 covers 14 residues. Germline V gene lookup returns CDR1 SGHAT and CDR2 FQNNGV. The V end was cut by 6 bases, the J end by 7 bases, with 13 bases between. CDR3 sequence: CASRTGQLNSPLHF. In DNA, the CDR3 is TGTGCCAGCAGGACAGGACAGTTAAATTCACCCCTCCACTTT.

This clonotype was detected ten times or more. V usage is TRBV10-3 and J usage is TRBJ1-2; no definite D call. V was cut by 2 bases and J by 7 bases, with 20 bases left in between. The length of the CDR3 is 16 residues. Germline lookup yields CDR1 ENHRY and CDR2 SYGVKD. CDR3 sequence reads: CAISEEREPGISGYTF. The DNA of the CDR3 is TGTGCCATCAGTGAGGAAAGGGAGCCCGGGATCTCTGGCTACACCTTC.

This clonotype was recorded at least ten times. This chain links TRBV12-3 or TRBV12-4 with TRBJ1-1, with 8 nucleotides matching TRBD1. The CDR3 totals 14 residues. J gave up 4 bases and V 7 bases, and 8 bases lay outside the gene matches. CDR3 nucleotide sequence: TGTGCCAGCAATTACCAGGGGGCAGGCACTGAAGCTTTCTTT. This encodes CASNYQGAGTEAFF.

The chain joins TRBV6-2 or TRBV6-3 to TRBJ2-1, with TRBD2 matching over 14 bases. Per the germline V gene, CDR1 is MNHEY and CDR2 is SVGEGT. The CDR3 length is 16 residues. After removal of 4 bases from V and 2 bases from J, the junction contained 1 base not matched to a gene. CDR3 sequence (DNA): TGTGCCAGCAGTTCGACTAGCGGGGGGGCCTACAATGAGCAGTTCTTC. This translates into CASSSTSGGAYNEQFF.

This clonotype was recorded at least ten times. The genes are TRBV5-5 and TRBJ1-5, with D perhaps matching TRBD1 (5 bases). The CDR3 spans 15 residues. Trimming stripped 0 bases from V and 5 bases from J, with 12 bases between. CDR1 is SGHKS, CDR2 YYEKEE, per germline (reference sequence). The CDR3 DNA sequence: TGTGCCAGCAGCTTGGAGGGGACTTCCTATCAGCCCCAGCATTTT. Its protein is CASSLEGTSYQPQHF.

The V and J genes are TRBV10-1 and TRBJ2-3; TRBD2 might be the D (6 bases). The V end lost 11 bases, the J end lost 0 bases, and 9 bases lay between the germline ends. The CDR3 contains 12 residues. CDR1 and CDR2 from the germline V gene are WNHNN and SYGVQD (reference sequence). The CDR3 bases are TGCGCCGCCGGGACTAGCACAGATACGCAGTATTTT. This sequence encodes CAAGTSTDTQYF.

At least ten counts were recorded for this clonotype. The chain joins TRBV20-1 to TRBJ2-5; D uncertain. Germline assignment: CDR1 DFQATT and CDR2 SNEGSKA (reference sequence). V shed 5 bases and J shed 1 base, with 5 bases lying between them. The CDR3 loop spans 11 amino acids. The CDR3 DNA is TGCAGTGCTCCCTCCCAAGAGACCCAGTACTTC. This translates into CSAPSQETQYF.

CDR3 DNA: TGTGCCAGCAGCGTAGCAACAGGGGTTTATGAAAAACTGTTTTTT. Translated: CASSVATGVYEKLFF. The chain recombines TRBV9 with TRBJ1-4; 7 bases match TRBD1. Germline V CDR1 and CDR2: SGDLS, YYNGEE. The CDR3 is 15 amino acids. With 0 bases clipped from V and 6 bases from J, the junction kept 5 bases outside the gene matches.

This clonotype was counted between two and nine times. This chain uses TRBV3-1 with TRBJ2-7, with 8 bases identical to TRBD2. V trimming: 1 base; J trimming: 6 bases; junction bases outside the gene matches: 11. The CDR3 runs 16 residues. Germline CDR1 LGHDT, CDR2 YNNKEL (reference sequence). CDR3 sequence reads: CASSQGAGSGEREQYF. The CDR3 region has the DNA TGTGCCAGCAGCCAAGGAGCGGGTAGCGGGGAACGCGAGCAGTACTTC.

This clonotype was seen at least ten times. The J gene is TRBJ2-2, the V gene TRBV19, with D tentatively TRBD1 or TRBD2 (5 bases each). Looked up from germline, CDR1 is LNHDA and CDR2 is SQIVND (reference sequence). The CDR3 is made up of 14 amino acids. V shed 7 bases and J shed 6 bases, with 15 bases lying between them. The CDR3 loop is CASTLGTASGELFF. CDR3 bases: TGTGCCAGTACCCTCGGGACGGCTTCCGGGGAGCTGTTTTTT.

The chain links TRBV20-1 to TRBJ1-2; D is possibly TRBD1 (6 bases). CDR3 size: 13 residues. V was trimmed by 5 bases and J by 0 bases, leaving 10 bases between them. In germline, CDR1 is DFQATT, CDR2 SNEGSKA (reference sequence). CDR3: CSAYDRSNYGYTF. CDR3 in DNA: TGCAGTGCTTACGACAGGTCTAACTATGGCTACACCTTC.

The count of this clonotype is one. Given the absence of the conserved phenylalanine or tryptophan at the CDR3 end, a read error is likely. The V call is TRBV2, the J call TRBJ1-5, with TRBD1 identical over 7 bases. The germline CDR1 and CDR2 sequences are SNHLY and FYNNEI. V shed 4 bases and J 8 bases; nucleotides not matched to a gene: 11. The CDR3 is 15 amino acids. CDR3 DNA: TGTGCCAGCAGTGCTTACGACAGGGTGGATGAGCCCCAGCATCTT. Its protein product is CASSAYDRVDEPQHL.

This clonotype was seen more than once but under ten times. Just one base apart from a much larger clone, this may be a read error. DNA for the CDR3: TGTGCCAGCAGCTTGGCTAGTCTACAGTACAATGGGCAGTTCTTC. Amino acid sequence: CASSLASLQYNGQFF. This chain uses TRBV5-6 with TRBJ2-1; D unresolved. This CDR3 is built from 15 residues. Germline CDR1 is SGHDT and CDR2 is YYEEEE.

This chain joins TRBV2 and TRBJ2-5; 7 nucleotides match TRBD1. The CDR3 extends over 14 amino acids. CDR1 and CDR2 (germline): SNHLY, FYNNEI. Germline trimming cut 6 bases from V and 7 bases from J; bases unmatched to any gene: 11. The CDR3 reads CASSSTGSQGTQYF. CDR3 in DNA: TGTGCCAGCAGCTCGACAGGGAGTCAGGGGACCCAGTACTTC.

A few counts support this clonotype. The V and J genes are TRBV2 and TRBJ1-2; TRBD1 aligns across 7 bases. CDR3 size: 15 residues. V gave up 6 bases and J gave up 1 base; unmatched junction bases: 8. Per the germline V gene, CDR1 is SNHLY and CDR2 is FYNNEI. CDR3 loop: CASSSPGDSNYGYTF. The CDR3 bases are TGTGCCAGCAGCTCCCCGGGGGACAGTAACTATGGCTACACCTTC.

The chain joins TRBV3-1 to TRBJ1-5; maybe TRBD1 (5 bases). Germline CDR1 and CDR2: LGHDT and YNNKEL (reference sequence). The CDR3 extends over 14 amino acids. Trimming removed 1 base from V and 7 bases from J, with 11 bases in between. DNA of the CDR3: TGTGCCAGCAGCCAAGGGGCAGGGCGCCAGCCCCAGCATTTT. Translating gives CASSQGAGRQPQHF.

This clonotype was observed many times. The CDR3 DNA sequence: TGCAGTACCCGAAGAGGCTACACCTTC. Its protein product is CSTRRGYTF. The J gene is TRBJ1-2, the V gene TRBV20-1; D not certain. Per germline, CDR1 DFQATT and CDR2 SNEGSKA (reference sequence). Between the trimmed V and J ends, which lost 8 bases and 8 bases, there was a span of 9 bases. The CDR3 loop spans 9 amino acids.

The chain links TRBV19 to TRBJ1-5; 7 positions match TRBD1. V shed 6 bases, J shed 4 bases, and the junction held 9 bases outside the gene matches. This CDR3 is built from 15 residues. Germline V gene sequence: CDR1 LNHDA, CDR2 SQIVND (reference sequence). The CDR3 is CASRPRGKGNQPQHF. Here the CDR3 DNA reads TGTGCCAGTAGGCCCAGGGGGAAGGGGAATCAGCCCCAGCATTTT.

This clonotype showed up many times. The chain is built from TRBV11-3 and TRBJ2-5; the D gene could be TRBD1 or TRBD2 (5 bases each). V was trimmed by 5 bases and J by 10 bases, leaving 11 bases between them. This CDR3 spans 11 amino acids. The germline V gene encodes CDR1 SGHNT and CDR2 YENEEA. The CDR3 spells CASSPGPRQYF. CDR3 in DNA: TGTGCCAGCAGCCCGGGGCCGCGCCAGTACTTC.

This clonotype was seen repeatedly, ten times or more. V and J are TRBV15 and TRBJ1-5; D remains ambiguous. The CDR3 consists of 13 residues. V lost 11 bases and J lost 2, with 13 bases in between. The germline gives CDR1 LNHNV, CDR2 YYDKDF (reference sequence). This chain's CDR3 is CAAGSMGNQPQHF. The CDR3 region has the DNA TGTGCCGCGGGCTCAATGGGCAATCAGCCCCAGCATTTT. Filled out from reference TRBV15 and TRBJ1-5, the complete variable domain reads DAMVIQNPRYQVTQFGKPVTLSCSQTLNHNVMYWYQQKSSQAPKLLFHYYDKDFNNEADTPDNFQSRRPNTSFCFLDIRSPGLGDTAMYLCAAGSMGNQPQHFGDGTRLSIL.

The table lists this clonotype with a few counts. J is TRBJ2-4 and V is TRBV30; no reliable D call. The CDR3 has 12 amino acids. Looked up from germline, CDR1 is GTSNPN and CDR2 is SVGIG (reference sequence). V lost 8 bases, J lost 9 bases, and 17 bases lay in between. CDR3 bases: TGTGCCCGGAACGTGTTGACGGGCATTCAGTACTTC. Its translation: CARNVLTGIQYF.

The sample holds a few counts of this clonotype. The chain carries TRBV2 and TRBJ1-1; 7 nucleotides agree with TRBD1. Germline values: CDR1 SNHLY, CDR2 FYNNEI. With V trimmed by 6 bases and J by 3 bases, 4 bases remained unmatched. This CDR3 comprises 13 residues. The CDR3 sequence is CASRITGDTEAFF. The CDR3, as DNA: TGTGCCAGCAGGATAACAGGGGACACTGAAGCTTTCTTT.